This TCR beta chain comes out of a study of T cells after yellow fever vaccination. Details on this clonotype: Its target is not known.

UMIs were added to TCR cDNA along with a universal primer site when it was made by 5'RACE template switching. TCRdb re-called the 5' RACE reads through MiXCR, storing one row per CDR3 protein. The sample includes a few hundred thousand distinct CDR3 sequences, 17% of them seen just once. Findings and caveats of the study: Weaker, the secondary response peaked sooner, at day 5 versus 15. Booster samples showed a return of most primary-vaccination clones (around 95% CD4, around 85% CD8).

J gave up 3 bases and V 2 bases, and 9 bases lay outside the gene matches. The germline gives CDR1 KGHSH, CDR2 LQKENI. This CDR3 has 16 residues. Sequenced here: PBMCs, sampled around 5 days after the first yellow fever vaccination. The chain uses TRBV18 and TRBJ2-5; 7 bases align to TRBD2. This receptor was identified in a man between 18 and 35 years old who received the YFV17D yellow fever vaccine. DNA for the CDR3: TGTGCCAGCTCACCAATTGCGGGGGACCGAAAAGAGACCCAGTACTTC. Protein: CASSPIAGDRKETQYF.